This TCR beta chain was recovered during a study of blood T cell repertoires in COVID-19. Study in general: T cells, B-cell-depleted T cells, or PBMCs provided the cDNA or gDNA that served as material.

In the original processing: Estimated nucleated cell counts came from reference gene primer amplification. TCRdb's table, derived via immunoSEQ multiplex PCR, lists solely in-frame clones and lacks some. V and J calls and clone size are as listed in that table; D and trimming were resolved from the DNA. The data contain nearly 250,000 clones, 70% to 85% of them seen just once; the ten biggest clones take up 1.9%. Sequencing used peripheral blood. The TCR originated in a woman at least 80 years old with acute or convalescent COVID-19.

The CDR3 DNA is TGTGCCAGCAGCCTAACAGGGACCTTAGCTAACTATGGCTACACCTTC. This gives the protein CASSLTGTLANYGYTF. The chain recombines TRBV6-2 or TRBV6-3 with TRBJ1-2; D may be TRBD1 (6 bases). CDR1 and CDR2 (germline): MNHEY, SVGEGT. V was cut by 6 bases and J by 0 bases, with 17 bases left in between. The CDR3 covers 16 residues.